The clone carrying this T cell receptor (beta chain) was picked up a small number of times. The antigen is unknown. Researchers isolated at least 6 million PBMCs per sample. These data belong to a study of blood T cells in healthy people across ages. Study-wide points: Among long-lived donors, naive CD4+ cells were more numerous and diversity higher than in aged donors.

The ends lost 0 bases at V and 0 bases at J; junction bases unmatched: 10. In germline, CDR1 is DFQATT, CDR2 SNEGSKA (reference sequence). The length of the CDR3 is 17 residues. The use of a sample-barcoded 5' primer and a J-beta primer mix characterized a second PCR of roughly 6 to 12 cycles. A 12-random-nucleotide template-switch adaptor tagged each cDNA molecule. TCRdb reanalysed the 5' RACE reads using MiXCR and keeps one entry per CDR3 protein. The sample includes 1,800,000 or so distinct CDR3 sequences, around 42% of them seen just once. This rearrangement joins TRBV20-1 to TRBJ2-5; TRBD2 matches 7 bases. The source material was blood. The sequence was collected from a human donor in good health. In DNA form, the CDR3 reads TGCAGTGCTAGAGATCTTAAACGGGGGACTAACCAAGAGACCCAGTACTTC. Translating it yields CSARDLKRGTNQETQYF.